This T cell receptor (beta chain) is drawn from a study of PD-L1 blockade in urothelial cancer. Study summary: At 3 weeks (second dose) and 6 weeks after starting treatment, blood was analyzed. Study-level findings and limits: Pretreatment TCR clonality in blood, when below the median, was predictive of better survival.

Time point defined: pretreatment peripheral blood. CDR3 length equals 13 residues. CDR1 is SGDLS, CDR2 YYNGEE, per germline. V dropped 3 bases and J dropped 3; count of bases not matched to a gene: 2. Spiking of synthetic TCR analog templates was performed in each PCR. The data were produced by immunoSEQ multiplex PCR, yet TCRdb's version contains in-frame clones alone and is incomplete. The sample lists about 86,000 clones, more than 75% seen once, with approximately 15% in the top ten. As for this clone: Its antigen remains unidentified.

This TCR was sampled from a man in his 60s with urothelial cancer. The chain links TRBV9 to TRBJ2-7; TRBD1 agrees at 8 bases. The sample was PBMCs, taken around atezolizumab (anti-PD-L1) treatment. The CDR3 spells CASSGGQGYEQYF. CDR3 coding DNA: TGTGCCAGCAGCGGCGGACAGGGCTACGAGCAGTACTTC.